Listed here are 14 T cell receptor beta chains from one sample, sequenced in a study of blood T cell repertoires in COVID-19. The data were produced by immunoSEQ multiplex PCR, yet TCRdb's version contains in-frame clones alone and is incomplete. Altogether fewer than 350,000 clones are present, over 75% being singletons, with the ten largest covering roughly 7.3%. Sequencing input: peripheral blood. The receptors come from a woman younger than 45 with COVID-19, enrolled during active disease.

This chain connects TRBV4-1 to TRBJ2-1; TRBD1 matches at 9 bases. Trimming removed 3 bases from V and 10 bases from J; junction bases left unmatched: 7. Germline CDR1 MGHRA, CDR2 YSYEKL. The CDR3 extends over 14 amino acids. The CDR3 spells CASSHEQGAFEQFF. Written as DNA, the CDR3 is TGCGCCAGCAGCCACGAACAGGGGGCTTTCGAGCAGTTCTTC.

This rearrangement joins TRBV9 to TRBJ2-3; 10 nucleotides match TRBD1. After removal of 0 bases from V and 4 bases from J, the junction contained 5 bases not matched to a gene. Germline CDR1 and CDR2: SGDLS and YYNGEE. This CDR3 is 16 amino acids long. The CDR3 is CASSVAGTGVSDTQYF. The CDR3 coding sequence is TGTGCCAGCAGCGTAGCAGGGACAGGGGTTTCAGATACGCAGTATTTT.

The DNA of the CDR3 is TGTGCCAGCAGTTTAACAGGGAAAACTGAAGCTTTCTTT. Its protein product is CASSLTGKTEAFF. This sequence joins TRBV28 and TRBJ1-1, with D maybe TRBD1 (6 bases). Trimming shortened V by 2 bases and J by 5 bases, and 9 bases separated the two germline ends. The CDR3 extends over 13 amino acids. Germline-derived CDR1 and CDR2 are MDHEN and SYDVKM. The whole variable domain, filled in from reference TRBV28 and TRBJ1-1, reads DVKVTQSSRYLVKRTGEKVFLECVQDMDHENMFWYRQDPGLGLRLIYFSYDVKMKEKGDIPEGYSVSREKKERFSLILESASTNQTSMYLCASSLTGKTEAFFGQGTRLTVV.

The J gene is TRBJ2-1, the V gene TRBV19, with 10 bases aligning to TRBD2. The CDR3 runs 17 residues. The germline gives CDR1 LNHDA, CDR2 SQIVND (reference sequence). The V segment lost 9 bases and the J segment 7 bases; nucleotides outside the gene matches: 18. The DNA of the CDR3 is TGTGCCAGCTCGGAACAGAAAACTAGCGGGATTGTTAATGAGCAGTTCTTC. It yields the protein CASSEQKTSGIVNEQFF.

This clone was detected only once. The V gene is TRBV28, the J gene TRBJ2-2; 8 bases agree with TRBD2. The CDR3 runs to 15 residues. The junction had 5 bases not matched to a gene; V was cut back by 3 bases and J by 5 bases. Germline V lookup: CDR1 MDHEN, CDR2 SYDVKM. The CDR3 region has the DNA TGTGCCAGCAGTTTCGGGGGGGGCGCGACCGGGGAGCTGTTTTTT. Encoded protein: CASSFGGGATGELFF.

The V gene is TRBV15, the J gene TRBJ1-1; TRBD1 agrees at 10 bases. V lost 3 bases and J lost 5; bases outside the gene matches: 3. This CDR3 region has 14 residues. Germline V gives CDR1 LNHNV, CDR2 YYDKDF (reference sequence). This CDR3 is CATSRPDRGTEAFF. DNA of the CDR3: TGTGCCACCAGCAGGCCGGACAGGGGGACTGAAGCTTTCTTT.

The CDR3 sequence: CASSQTVWTGSGYTF. The CDR3 coding sequence is TGCGCCAGCAGCCAAACGGTTTGGACAGGGTCCGGCTACACCTTC. The chain employs TRBV4-1 and TRBJ1-2, with 8 bases lining up with TRBD1. The CDR3 runs 15 residues. Germline values: CDR1 MGHRA, CDR2 YSYEKL. V dropped 2 bases and J dropped 8; count of bases not matched to a gene: 10.

This clone has a single count. J is TRBJ1-2 and V is TRBV24-1; TRBD1 matches at 10 bases. In germline, CDR1 is KGHDR, CDR2 SFDVKD. The CDR3 length is 14 residues. After removal of 4 bases from V and 4 bases from J, the junction contained 2 bases not matched to a gene. The CDR3 region has the DNA TGTGCCACCAGTGAACGGACAGGGGGCTATGGCTACACCTTC. Amino acids: CATSERTGGYGYTF.

The chain is built from TRBV28 and TRBJ1-5; D gene uncertain. V dropped 2 bases and J dropped 6 bases, with 14 bases sitting between them. Germline V gene lookup returns CDR1 MDHEN and CDR2 SYDVKM. The CDR3 loop spans 15 amino acids. The CDR3 region has the DNA TGTGCCAGCAGTTTAGACACCTCGGAGGGTCAGCCCCAGCATTTT. Its translation: CASSLDTSEGQPQHF.

In DNA form, the CDR3 reads TGTGCCAGCAGCTTACTTGCGATCGGAGAGACCCAGTACTTC. This sequence encodes CASSLLAIGETQYF. V and J are TRBV7-2 and TRBJ2-5, with unresolved D. Germline V CDR1 and CDR2: SGHTA, FQGNSA. This CDR3 is 14 amino acids long. V dropped 2 bases and J dropped 4 bases, with 11 bases sitting between them.

This clone is a singleton in its sample. The chain uses TRBV7-9 and TRBJ2-3; 7 nucleotides align to TRBD2. Germline V gene sequence: CDR1 SEHNR, CDR2 FQNEAQ (reference sequence). The CDR3 loop spans 16 amino acids. The ends lost 3 bases at V and 4 bases at J; junction bases unmatched: 10. The CDR3 reads CASSFQTSMFADTQYF. The DNA for the CDR3 is TGTGCCAGCAGCTTTCAGACTAGCATGTTTGCAGATACGCAGTATTTT.

At least ten counts were recorded for this clone. The same CDR3 is also encoded by other DNA sequences in this sample. The genes are TRBV30 and TRBJ2-7; D gene unclear. Germline CDR1 is GTSNPN and CDR2 is SVGIG (reference sequence). V was clipped by 0 bases and J by 0 bases, with 9 bases between them. The CDR3 length is 14 residues. The CDR3 DNA reads as TGTGCCTGGAGTGTAGGCGGTAGCTCCTACGAGCAGTACTTC. Its translation: CAWSVGGSSYEQYF.

This chain links TRBV28 with TRBJ1-3, with D possibly being TRBD1 (5 bases). The V end was cut by 5 bases, the J end by 3 bases, with 17 bases between. Germline-derived CDR1 and CDR2 are MDHEN and SYDVKM. There are 16 residues in the CDR3. The DNA of the CDR3 is TGTGCCAGCAGTCAATGGGGCGGGGACGGTGGAAACACCATATATTTT. Protein sequence: CASSQWGGDGGNTIYF.

The chain carries TRBV27 and TRBJ2-7; 7 bases are a match to TRBD2. The junction had 7 bases not matched to a gene; V was cut back by 1 base and J by 4 bases. This CDR3 is built from 15 residues. Germline CDR1 and CDR2: MNHEY and SMNVEV (reference sequence). The CDR3: CASSLFGGGPYEQYF. The DNA for the CDR3 is TGTGCCAGCAGTTTATTTGGGGGAGGGCCTTACGAGCAGTACTTC.